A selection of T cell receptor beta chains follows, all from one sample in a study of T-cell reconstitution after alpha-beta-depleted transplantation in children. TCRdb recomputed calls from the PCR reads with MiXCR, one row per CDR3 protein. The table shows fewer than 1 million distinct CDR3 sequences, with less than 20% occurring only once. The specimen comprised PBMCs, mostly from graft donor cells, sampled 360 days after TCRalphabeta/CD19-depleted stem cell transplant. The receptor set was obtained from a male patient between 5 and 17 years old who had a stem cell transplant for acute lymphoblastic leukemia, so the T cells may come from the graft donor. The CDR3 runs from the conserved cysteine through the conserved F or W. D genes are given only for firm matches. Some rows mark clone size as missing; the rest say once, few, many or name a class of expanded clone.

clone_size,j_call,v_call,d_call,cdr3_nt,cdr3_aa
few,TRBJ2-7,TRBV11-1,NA,TGTGCCAGCAGCCCACCCATGGGGTACAGGAGGTTCCACGACTACGAGCAGTACTTC,CASSPPMGYRRFHDYEQYF
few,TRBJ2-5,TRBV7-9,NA,TGTGCCAGCAGCTCCCGGGACATACATGCGGAGACCCAGTACTTC,CASSSRDIHAETQYF
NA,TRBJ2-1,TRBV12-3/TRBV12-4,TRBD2,TGTGCCAGCAGTTCCCATAGCGGGAGTAATAATGAGCAGTTCTTC,CASSSHSGSNNEQFF
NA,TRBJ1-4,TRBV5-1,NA,TGCGCCAGCAGCTTGTCCAGGGGTGTGTTCGCTAATGAAAAACTGTTTTTT,CASSLSRGVFANEKLFF
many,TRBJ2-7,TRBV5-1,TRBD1,TGCGCCAGCAGCATATGGACAGGGGAGAACGAGCAGTACTTC,CASSIWTGENEQYF
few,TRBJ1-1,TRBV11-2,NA,TGTGCCAGCAGCTTCCATGTGAATACTGAAGCTTTCTTT,CASSFHVNTEAFF
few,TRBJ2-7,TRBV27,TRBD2,TGTGCCAGCAGTTGGAGGACTAGCTACGAGCAGTACTTC,CASSWRTSYEQYF
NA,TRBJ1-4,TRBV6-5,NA,TGTGCCAGCAGTCGAGCCGGGGCTCCTCTTAAACTTCTTTTTGAAAAACTGTTTTTT,CASSRAGAPLKLLFEKLFF
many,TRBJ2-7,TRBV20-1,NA,TGCAGTGCTAGTCGGGATCCGTACGAGCAGTACTTC,CSASRDPYEQYF
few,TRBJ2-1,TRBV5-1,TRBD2,TGCGCCAGCAGCTTGCAGAGCGGGAGGGCCTGGGGTGAGCAGTTCTTC,CASSLQSGRAWGEQFF
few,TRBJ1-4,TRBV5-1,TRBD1,TGCGCCAGCAGCTTCCCGGACAGGGAGAATGAAAAACTGTTTTTT,CASSFPDRENEKLFF